This T cell receptor beta chain came from a study of blood T cell repertoires in COVID-19. Authors' data handling: Amplified reference gene primers provided the basis for estimating nucleated cell counts. Generated by immunoSEQ multiplex PCR, the TCRdb table keeps only in-frame clones and is missing some. D and trimming were read from the DNA, whereas the V and J calls and clone size are those reported in that table. Altogether roughly 280,000 clones are present, roughly 86% being singletons, with the ten largest covering about 11%. The V end lost 4 bases, the J end lost 7 bases, and 16 bases lay between the germline ends. Per the germline V gene, CDR1 is MNHEY and CDR2 is SMNVEV (reference sequence). The length of the CDR3 is 15 residues.

V usage is TRBV27 and J usage is TRBJ1-4; perhaps TRBD1 as D (6 bases). Material for sequencing was peripheral blood. The sequence came from a woman in her twenties or thirties with COVID-19, enrolled during active disease. The CDR3 nucleotides read TGTGCCAGCAGTTCGCAGGGGTCTGTAGGTGAAAAACTGTTTTTT. As protein: CASSSQGSVGEKLFF.